The text below deals with one TCR beta chain. The same CDR3 can be traced to other DNA sequences in this sample. The sample is drawn from a study of blood T cell repertoires in COVID-19. CDR1 and CDR2 from the germline V gene are SGHTA and FQGNSA. The CDR3 covers 18 residues. V lost 2 bases to trimming and J lost 3 bases, with 23 bases between them. Profiling relied on immunoSEQ multiplex PCR, and the TCRdb table lists in-frame clones only, not all of them. The table records about 170,000 clones, roughly 90% of them present only once. The chain links TRBV7-2 to TRBJ2-7; possibly TRBD1 for D (6 bases). This receptor was obtained from a human donor with acute COVID-19. The donor label of this sample is uncertain. Sample: PBMCs or T cells enriched from blood (not recorded which). Written as DNA, the CDR3 is TGTGCCAGCAGCTTAACCACCCTCACGGAAGGACAGAGCTACGAGCAGTACTTC. It encodes CASSLTTLTEGQSYEQYF.